These 9 T cell receptor beta chains were all obtained from the same sample, sequenced in a study of technical replicates of blood from several donors. The table came from immunoSEQ multiplex PCR; TCRdb's copy has only in-frame clones and leaves some out. Among 85,000 to 100,000 clones listed, about 95% were seen once. Sequenced material: T cells isolated from PBMCs. Every receptor here comes from a human donor in good health.

The rearrangement links TRBV15 to TRBJ2-3; 7 positions match TRBD1. The CDR3 has 17 amino acids. The V and J ends lost 0 bases and 2 bases, in that order; junction bases with no gene match: 8. CDR1 LNHNV and CDR2 YYDKDF come from the germline V gene (reference sequence). The CDR3 nucleotides are TGTGCCACCAGCAGAGAGAGGACAGGAAAAGTCACAGATACGCAGTATTTT. Translating gives CATSRERTGKVTDTQYF.

The gene calls are TRBV5-1 and TRBJ1-1; TRBD1 agrees at 12 bases. Germline V gene sequence: CDR1 SGHRS, CDR2 YFSETQ. The V segment lost 4 bases and the J segment 5 bases; nucleotides outside the gene matches: 3. There are 14 residues in the CDR3. CDR3 amino acids: CASSLGQGATEAFF. CDR3 in DNA: TGCGCCAGCAGCCTGGGACAGGGGGCGACTGAAGCTTTCTTT.

This chain uses TRBV7-9 with TRBJ2-1; D perhaps matches TRBD2 (5 bases). The CDR3 is made up of 13 amino acids. In germline, CDR1 is SEHNR, CDR2 FQNEAQ (reference sequence). V was trimmed by 1 base and J by 9 bases, leaving 10 bases between them. The CDR3 DNA sequence: TGTGCCAGCAGCTTAGAGGGAGTAGGTGAGCAGTTCTTC. Its protein is CASSLEGVGEQFF.

V is TRBV28 and J is TRBJ1-5; the D is unclear. Germline CDR1 reads MDHEN; CDR2 reads SYDVKM. V dropped 5 bases and J dropped 2 bases, with 7 bases sitting between them. This CDR3 region has 13 residues. DNA of the CDR3: TGTGCCAGCAGTCCCGGAGGCAATCAGCCCCAGCATTTT. Amino acid sequence: CASSPGGNQPQHF.

The chain is built from TRBV14 and TRBJ1-2; TRBD1 agrees at 11 bases. The CDR3 sequence is 15 residues long. With V trimmed by 4 bases and J by 8 bases, 9 bases remained unmatched. The germline CDR1 and CDR2 sequences are SGHDN and FVKESK. The CDR3 coding sequence is TGTGCCAGCAGCCCGGACAGGGGGCGATTCGGAGGCTACACCTTC. It encodes CASSPDRGRFGGYTF.

The chain couples TRBV6-1 to TRBJ1-1; tentatively, D is TRBD1 (5 bases). The germline V and J ends were trimmed by 4 bases and 1 base, with 10 bases remaining between them. Germline values: CDR1 MNHNS, CDR2 SASEGT. The CDR3 runs to 14 residues. The CDR3 DNA reads TGTGCCAGCAGTGCGTACAGGTGGAACACTGAAGCTTTCTTT. As protein: CASSAYRWNTEAFF.

The chain is built from TRBV5-1 and TRBJ2-7; D perhaps matches TRBD2 (7 bases). The CDR3 consists of 14 residues. V dropped 7 bases and J dropped 4 bases, with 18 bases sitting between them. CDR1 SGHRS and CDR2 YFSETQ come from the germline V gene. The CDR3 DNA reads TGCGCCAGCGGGGGCGGGGGTTTGAGTTACGAGCAGTACTTC. It translates to CASGGGGLSYEQYF.

V is TRBV6-6 and J is TRBJ1-3; 10 positions match TRBD1. CDR1 MNHNY and CDR2 SVGAGI come from the germline V gene (reference sequence). The CDR3 spans 16 residues. Trimming took 0 bases from V and 4 from J; bases not matched to a gene: 3. The CDR3 here is CASSYSGQGRGNTIYF. Here the CDR3 DNA reads TGTGCCAGCAGTTACTCGGGACAGGGGAGAGGAAACACCATATATTTT.

This chain links TRBV12-5 with TRBJ2-5; 7 bases fit TRBD2. The CDR3 contains 13 residues. Germline CDR1 LGHNT, CDR2 FRNRAP. The J segment lost 3 bases and the V segment lost 6 bases, leaving 4 bases of the junction unmatched. CDR3 region: CASGRGEEETQYF. The CDR3 DNA follows: TGTGCTAGTGGCCGGGGGGAGGAAGAGACCCAGTACTTC.